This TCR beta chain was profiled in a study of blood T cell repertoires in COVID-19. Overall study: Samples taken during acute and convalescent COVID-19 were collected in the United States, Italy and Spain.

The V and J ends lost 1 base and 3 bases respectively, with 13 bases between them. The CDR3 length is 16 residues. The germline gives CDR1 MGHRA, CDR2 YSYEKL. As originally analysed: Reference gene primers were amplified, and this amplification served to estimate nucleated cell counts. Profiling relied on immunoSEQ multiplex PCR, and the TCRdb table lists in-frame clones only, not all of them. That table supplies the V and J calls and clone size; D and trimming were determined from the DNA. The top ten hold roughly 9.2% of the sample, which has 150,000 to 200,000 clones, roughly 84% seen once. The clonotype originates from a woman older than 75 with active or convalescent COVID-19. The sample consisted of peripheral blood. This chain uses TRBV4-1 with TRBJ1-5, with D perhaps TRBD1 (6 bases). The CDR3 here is CASSQVRGGLNQPQHF. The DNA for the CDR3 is TGCGCCAGCAGCCAAGTACGGGGGGGGCTCAATCAGCCCCAGCATTTT.